The 30 T cell receptor beta chains listed next were all sequenced from one sample in a study of blood T cell repertoires in COVID-19. TCRdb's table, derived via immunoSEQ multiplex PCR, lists solely in-frame clones and lacks some. The table records 250,000 to 300,000 clones, roughly nine tenths of them present only once. Material for sequencing was peripheral blood. The receptors were gathered from a woman younger than 45 with COVID-19, enrolled during active disease.

The chain employs TRBV27 and TRBJ1-1; D is possibly TRBD1 (6 bases). V was clipped by 3 bases and J by 6 bases, with 14 bases between them. This CDR3 has 14 amino acids. CDR1 is MNHEY and CDR2 is SMNVEV in the germline V gene (reference sequence). The CDR3 spells CASSFAGQGPEAFF. The CDR3 DNA is TGTGCCAGCAGTTTTGCGGGTCAGGGGCCTGAAGCTTTCTTT.

V usage is TRBV20-1 and J usage is TRBJ1-2, with 9 bases matching TRBD1. With V trimmed by 7 bases and J by 3 bases, 0 bases remained unmatched. This CDR3 region has 11 residues. The V gene's germline CDR1 is DFQATT and CDR2 SNEGSKA (reference sequence). CDR3 sequence reads: CSGTGDYGYTF. The CDR3 coding sequence is TGCAGTGGGACAGGGGACTATGGCTACACCTTC.

The J gene is TRBJ2-5, the V gene TRBV30, with TRBD1 matching over 7 bases. V dropped 0 bases and J dropped 5; count of bases not matched to a gene: 6. The CDR3 extends over 14 amino acids. Per the germline V gene, CDR1 is GTSNPN and CDR2 is SVGIG (reference sequence). The CDR3 nucleotides are TGTGCCTGGAGTGTAACGGGACAGAGGGAGACCCAGTACTTC. It encodes CAWSVTGQRETQYF.

This rearrangement joins TRBV4-2 to TRBJ1-2; D uncertain. V lost 3 bases and J 2 bases, leaving 19 bases between the germline ends. Looked up from germline, CDR1 is LGHNA and CDR2 is YNFKEQ. This CDR3 spans 17 amino acids. CDR3 protein: CASSQAILSGGNYGYTF. Here the CDR3 DNA reads TGTGCCAGCAGCCAGGCTATACTCTCAGGAGGAAACTATGGCTACACCTTC.

The chain recombines TRBV30 with TRBJ1-2; D gene unclear. Germline loops: CDR1 GTSNPN, CDR2 SVGIG (reference sequence). The CDR3 consists of 15 residues. V was shortened by 0 bases and J by 1 base, with 12 bases between the two germline ends. CDR3 nucleotides: TGTGCCTGGAGTGTATTAGGCAGGATTAACTATGGCTACACCTTC. It specifies CAWSVLGRINYGYTF.

This chain uses TRBV28 with TRBJ2-7, with 10 bases matching TRBD1. The CDR3 has 15 amino acids. The germline gives CDR1 MDHEN, CDR2 SYDVKM. The V and J ends lost 5 bases and 3 bases, in that order; junction bases with no gene match: 7. The CDR3 reads CASSPRTGGDYEQYF. CDR3 nucleotide sequence: TGTGCCAGCAGTCCGAGGACAGGGGGAGACTACGAGCAGTACTTC.

The genes are TRBV10-3 and TRBJ1-2, with 9 bases aligning to TRBD1. CDR1 is ENHRY, CDR2 SYGVKD, per germline. This CDR3 is built from 16 residues. Unmatched junction bases numbered 10, after V lost 6 bases and J lost 2 bases. In DNA, the CDR3 is TGTGCCATCAGCGGCAGGACAGGGGACAGAAACTATGGCTACACCTTC. This translates into CAISGRTGDRNYGYTF.

This CDR3 reads CACRGFRDRGGYGYTF. The CDR3 bases are TGTGCCTGTAGGGGGTTCCGGGACAGGGGAGGCTATGGCTACACCTTC. The chain is built from TRBV30 and TRBJ1-2; 10 bases agree with TRBD1. V was clipped by 6 bases and J by 4 bases; unmatched bases: 14. The length of the CDR3 is 16 residues. Germline V gives CDR1 GTSNPN, CDR2 SVGIG (reference sequence).

The chain is built from TRBV2 and TRBJ1-4; tentatively, D is TRBD1 (6 bases). In germline, CDR1 is SNHLY, CDR2 FYNNEI. This CDR3 spans 15 amino acids. V was clipped by 4 bases and J by 7 bases, with 16 bases between them. The chain's CDR3 is CASSARTGDTEKLFF. The CDR3 DNA reads TGTGCCAGCAGTGCCCGGACTGGGGACACTGAAAAACTGTTTTTT.

The chain carries TRBV7-9 and TRBJ2-2, with TRBD2 as a possible D gene (6 bases). Trimming cost V 4 bases and J 6 bases, with 18 bases left between them. CDR1 SEHNR and CDR2 FQNEAQ come from the germline V gene (reference sequence). This CDR3 comprises 16 residues. CDR3 nucleotides: TGTGCCAGCAGCTCGACGACTTACGGCGGGGCCGGGGAGCTGTTTTTT. Translation gives CASSSTTYGGAGELFF.

V is TRBV7-2 and J is TRBJ2-7; TRBD1 might be the D (5 bases). The CDR3 is 12 residues long. V was cut by 3 bases and J by 3 bases, with 6 bases left in between. Germline CDR1 SGHTA, CDR2 FQGNSA. The CDR3 reads CASSFTGYEQYF. The CDR3 DNA reads TGTGCCAGCAGCTTTACAGGCTACGAGCAGTACTTC.

The J gene is TRBJ2-3, the V gene TRBV3-1 (or the pseudogene TRBV3-2); no firm D call. Germline-derived CDR1 and CDR2 are LGHDT and YNNKEL (reference sequence). V was clipped by 2 bases and J by 10 bases, with 16 bases between them. This CDR3 comprises 14 residues. In DNA, the CDR3 is TGTGCCAGCAGCCAACGTAGTTCGCCCATCGCGCAGTATTTT. Translated: CASSQRSSPIAQYF.

The chain couples TRBV28 to TRBJ2-6; TRBD1 matches 8 bases. The V gene end was trimmed by 8 bases and the J gene end by 0 bases; junction bases not matched to a gene: 3. In germline, CDR1 is MDHEN, CDR2 SYDVKM. This CDR3 is built from 15 residues. CDR3 sequence reads: CASGQGDSGANVLTF. The CDR3 nucleotides read TGTGCCAGCGGACAGGGCGACTCTGGGGCCAACGTCCTGACTTTC.

The chain recombines TRBV5-4 with TRBJ2-2; a weak D match, TRBD1 (6 bases). The CDR3 is made up of 15 amino acids. Germline V gene sequence: CDR1 SGHNT, CDR2 YYREEE (reference sequence). V lost 4 bases, J lost 1 base, and 11 bases lay in between. CDR3 protein: CASSLDRKNTGELFF. The CDR3 bases are TGTGCCAGCAGCCTGGACAGAAAGAACACCGGGGAGCTGTTTTTT. Full variable domain (missing parts from reference TRBV5-4 and TRBJ2-2): ETGVTQSPTHLIKTRGQQVTLRCSSQSGHNTVSWYQQALGQGPQFIFQYYREEENGRGNFPPRFSGLQFPNYSSELNVNALELDDSALYLCASSLDRKNTGELFFGEGSRLTVL.

The rearrangement uses TRBV5-6 and TRBJ2-7; 7 nucleotides match TRBD1. CDR1 is SGHDT and CDR2 is YYEEEE in the germline V gene. The CDR3 extends over 14 amino acids. With 3 bases clipped from V and 2 bases from J, the junction kept 5 bases outside the gene matches. CDR3 protein: CASSSYTGAYEQYF. The CDR3 bases are TGTGCCAGCAGCTCGTATACAGGGGCCTACGAGCAGTACTTC.

This clone appeared once. This chain joins TRBV11-2 and TRBJ2-5; the D gene is possibly TRBD2 (6 bases). V lost 1 base, J lost 0 bases, and 9 bases lay in between. The CDR3 runs 15 residues. The germline V gene encodes CDR1 SGHAT and CDR2 FQNNGV. DNA of the CDR3: TGTGCCAGCAGCTTAGTTGGCGGGAACCAAGAGACCCAGTACTTC. Translated: CASSLVGGNQETQYF.

A single count supports this clone. In DNA form, the CDR3 reads TGTGCCAGTAGTATCATTTACAATTTCGCGGGACTGAGCTCCTACAATGAGCAGTTCTTC. Translated, it gives CASSIIYNFAGLSSYNEQFF. V is TRBV19 and J is TRBJ2-1, with D perhaps matching TRBD2 (6 bases). Between the trimmed V and J ends, which lost 3 bases and 0 bases, there was a span of 24 bases. CDR3 length: 20 amino acids. Germline V gene sequence: CDR1 LNHDA, CDR2 SQIVND (reference sequence).

Here the CDR3 reads CATQSGREFGNEQFF. CDR3 sequence (DNA): TGTGCCACCCAGTCGGGGCGGGAGTTTGGCAATGAGCAGTTCTTC. The rearrangement links TRBV15 to TRBJ2-1; 7 nucleotides line up with TRBD2. Germline-derived CDR1 and CDR2 are LNHNV and YYDKDF (reference sequence). The CDR3 is 15 amino acids. Unmatched junction bases numbered 13, after V lost 8 bases and J lost 6 bases.

This chain joins TRBV5-6 and TRBJ2-7, with TRBD2 matching 11 bases. The CDR3 is made up of 16 amino acids. The germline V gene encodes CDR1 SGHDT and CDR2 YYEEEE. Trimming cost V 4 bases and J 7 bases; bases outside gene matches: 13. CDR3 bases: TGTGCCAGCAGCGACCTAGCGGGAGGAAAGGCGGGAGAGCAGTACTTC. Amino acid sequence: CASSDLAGGKAGEQYF.

V gene TRBV2 combines with J gene TRBJ1-5; 11 bases line up with TRBD1. CDR1 is SNHLY and CDR2 is FYNNEI in the germline V gene. The CDR3 sequence is 15 residues long. The V segment lost 6 bases and the J segment 5 bases; nucleotides outside the gene matches: 6. CDR3: CASRRDRGFDQPQHF. CDR3 sequence (DNA): TGTGCCAGCAGGAGGGACAGGGGGTTTGATCAGCCCCAGCATTTT.

The V gene is TRBV3-1 (or the pseudogene TRBV3-2), the J gene TRBJ1-4, with D possibly being TRBD1 (6 bases). Between the trimmed V and J ends, which lost 0 bases and 8 bases, there was a span of 16 bases. Per the germline V gene, CDR1 is LGHDT and CDR2 is YNNKEL (reference sequence). There are 16 residues in the CDR3. CDR3 loop: CASSQELTGQREKLFF. The CDR3 DNA follows: TGTGCCAGCAGCCAAGAGTTAACAGGGCAGCGGGAAAAACTGTTTTTT.

The chain recombines TRBV6-2 or TRBV6-3 with TRBJ2-5; D perhaps matches TRBD2 (6 bases). This CDR3 has 15 amino acids. The ends were cut back, 5 bases at V and 2 bases at J, with 15 bases in the middle. Germline CDR1 MNHEY, CDR2 SVGEGT. CDR3 sequence: CASSPPGSQQETQYF. The DNA of the CDR3 is TGTGCCAGCAGTCCGCCCGGGAGTCAGCAAGAGACCCAGTACTTC.

The V and J genes are TRBV28 and TRBJ1-5, with D possibly matching TRBD1 (6 bases). CDR3 length: 17 residues. Per germline, CDR1 MDHEN and CDR2 SYDVKM. Trimming took 1 base from V and 10 from J, leaving 23 bases between them. CDR3 bases: TGTGCCAGCAGTTTATTCGGGCTCGGACAGCGGCCAATCCCCCAGCATTTT. It yields the protein CASSLFGLGQRPIPQHF.

The chain recombines TRBV9 with TRBJ1-2; a weak D match, TRBD1 (5 bases). The CDR3 is 14 amino acids. CDR1 is SGDLS and CDR2 is YYNGEE in the germline V gene. V lost 3 bases to trimming and J lost 6 bases, with 15 bases between them. The CDR3, as DNA: TGTGCCAGCAGCGAGGGGTGGACCGCCGATGGCTACACCTTC. Its translation: CASSEGWTADGYTF.

This clone was observed a handful of times. The chain couples TRBV2 to TRBJ2-5; the match to TRBD2 covers 9 bases. Germline V gene data show CDR1 as SNHLY and CDR2 as FYNNEI. Trimming at V came to 6 bases and at J to 2 bases, leaving 7 bases not matched to a gene. The CDR3 is 15 amino acids. The CDR3 DNA is TGTGCCAGCAGGTTTAGCGGGGGCCCTCAAGAGACCCAGTACTTC. Translation: CASRFSGGPQETQYF. Full variable domain (remainder filled in from reference TRBV2 and TRBJ2-5): EPEVTQTPSHQVTQMGQEVILRCVPISNHLYFYWYRQILGQKVEFLVSFYNNEISEKSEIFDDQFSVERPDGSNFTLKIRSTKLEDSAMYFCASRFSGGPQETQYFGPGTRLLVL.

This clone was observed a single time. J is TRBJ2-7 and V is TRBV28, with D possibly matching TRBD1 (5 bases). The CDR3 is 12 residues long. Germline assignment: CDR1 MDHEN and CDR2 SYDVKM. Trimming stripped 6 bases from V and 3 bases from J, with 9 bases between. The CDR3 region has the DNA TGTGCCAGCAGGGGGCTCTACTACGAGCAGTACTTC. It codes for CASRGLYYEQYF.

This clone has only one observation. The rearrangement uses TRBV19 and TRBJ2-4, with 7 bases aligning to TRBD1. This CDR3 comprises 12 residues. The germline V gene encodes CDR1 LNHDA and CDR2 SQIVND (reference sequence). V lost 6 bases to trimming and J lost 4 bases; unmatched junction nucleotides: 0. DNA of the CDR3: TGTGCCAGTAGGGGACAGAAAAACATTCAGTACTTC. Translated: CASRGQKNIQYF.

The chain carries TRBV4-1 and TRBJ2-1; 8 positions match TRBD1. Trimming at V came to 4 bases and at J to 4 bases, leaving 9 bases not matched to a gene. The CDR3 contains 16 residues. The germline V gene encodes CDR1 MGHRA and CDR2 YSYEKL. The CDR3 DNA reads as TGCGCCAGCAGCCCTACCGACAGGGGACGGTACAATGAGCAGTTCTTC. Protein sequence: CASSPTDRGRYNEQFF.

V is TRBV7-8 and J is TRBJ2-5; perhaps TRBD1 as D (6 bases). The CDR3 extends over 16 amino acids. With 0 bases removed from V and 1 base from J, the gap between germline ends came to 12 bases. CDR1 is SGHVS and CDR2 is FQNEAQ in the germline V gene. CDR3 loop: CASSLAGRGRQETQYF. CDR3 coding DNA: TGTGCCAGCAGCTTAGCAGGCAGGGGTCGCCAAGAGACCCAGTACTTC.

The CDR3 nucleotides read TGTGCCACCAGTGCCACAGGGCTACGGATCTCCTACGAGCAGTACTTC. Its translation: CATSATGLRISYEQYF. The chain has TRBV15 and TRBJ2-7, with D maybe TRBD1 (6 bases). Germline V gene sequence: CDR1 LNHNV, CDR2 YYDKDF (reference sequence). Trimming left V 6 bases short and J 0 bases short, with 18 bases between. The length of the CDR3 is 16 residues.